A single sample gave rise to the 22 T cell receptor beta chains below, sequenced in a study of T cell changes during pregnancy in multiple sclerosis. Produced via immunoSEQ multiplex PCR; TCRdb's table is partial and in-frame only. Of tens of thousands of clones listed, 90% to 95% are singletons. Material: peripheral blood, obtained after pregnancy. The receptors stem from a female donor in good health, enrolled as a control in a pregnancy study.

This sequence joins TRBV4-1 and TRBJ2-6, with 7 bases that match TRBD1. The CDR3 runs 16 residues. CDR1 MGHRA and CDR2 YSYEKL come from the germline V gene. J was trimmed by 1 base and V by 4 bases; bases with no gene match: 4. The CDR3 nucleotides read TGCGCCAGCAGCCGACTGACAGGGTCTGGGGCCAACGTCCTGACTTTC. Translating gives CASSRLTGSGANVLTF.

This chain connects TRBV4-3 to TRBJ2-2, with 10 bases lining up with TRBD2. Germline V lookup: CDR1 LGHNA, CDR2 YSLEER. With 3 bases clipped from V and 4 bases from J, the junction kept 5 bases outside the gene matches. The CDR3 covers 16 residues. CDR3 protein: CASSQSGGARTGELFF. The CDR3 coding sequence is TGCGCCAGCAGCCAGAGCGGGGGGGCACGCACCGGGGAGCTGTTTTTT.

This clone was seen once. The V and J genes are TRBV7-2 and TRBJ1-2, with TRBD1 matching over 8 bases. After removal of 5 bases from V and 6 bases from J, the junction contained 8 bases not matched to a gene. CDR3 length: 14 residues. CDR1 is SGHTA and CDR2 is FQGNSA in the germline V gene. The CDR3, as DNA: TGTGCCAGCAGCGCCCGACAGGGGAGGGATGGCTACACCTTC. This gives the protein CASSARQGRDGYTF.

The CDR3 loop reads CASSPGGGAADTQYF. The CDR3 bases are TGTGCCAGCTCACCCGGCGGGGGGGCCGCAGATACGCAGTATTTT. The V gene is TRBV18, the J gene TRBJ2-3; 9 bases fit TRBD2. The V segment lost 3 bases and the J segment 4 bases; nucleotides outside the gene matches: 5. Germline V CDR1 and CDR2: KGHSH, LQKENI. The CDR3 loop spans 15 amino acids.

For this clone: The junction does not match germline at one end; this may be a read error. The chain is built from TRBV11-2 and TRBJ2-1, with 16 nucleotides matching TRBD2. Germline V gene sequence: CDR1 SGHAT, CDR2 FQNNGV. This CDR3 region has 14 residues. CDR3 DNA: TGTGCCAGCAGCTCGGGACTAGCGGGGGGGCCGAATCTCTTC. It yields the protein CASSSGLAGGPNLF.

This chain uses TRBV10-3 with TRBJ2-6, with TRBD1 matching over 9 bases. The CDR3 is 16 residues long. V trimming: 6 bases; J trimming: 2 bases; junction bases outside the gene matches: 5. Germline CDR1 reads ENHRY; CDR2 reads SYGVKD. The CDR3 region is CAIRDRGEAGANVLTF. CDR3 bases: TGTGCCATCAGAGACAGGGGGGAAGCTGGGGCCAACGTCCTGACTTTC.

The V call is TRBV10-3, the J call TRBJ2-1; TRBD1 might be the D (6 bases). From germline, CDR1 is ENHRY and CDR2 SYGVKD. This CDR3 contains 14 residues. V lost 2 bases and J 7 bases, leaving 12 bases between the germline ends. CDR3 in DNA: TGTGCCATCAGTGAGGGGTATCAGGGGAATGAGCAGTTCTTC. This sequence encodes CAISEGYQGNEQFF.

The chain is built from TRBV5-4 and TRBJ1-4; D ambiguous. The CDR3 has 15 residues. Germline assignment: CDR1 SGHNT and CDR2 YYREEE (reference sequence). Trimming pared 3 bases from V and 7 bases from J, leaving 16 bases between. As DNA, the CDR3 is TGTGCCAGCAGCTCCGTGGTAGTATCCGGTGAAAAACTGTTTTTT. Its translation is CASSSVVVSGEKLFF.

The rearrangement links TRBV5-8 to TRBJ2-7; no firm D call. Trimming took off 4 bases at V and 2 bases at J, with 16 bases between the two ends. The CDR3 covers 15 residues. Germline CDR1 and CDR2: SGHTS and YDEGEE. DNA of the CDR3: TGTGCCAGCAGCCTAGTTTGGCTACCTACCTACGAGCAGTACTTC. Translating it yields CASSLVWLPTYEQYF.

V is TRBV7-9 and J is TRBJ1-1; the D gene is possibly TRBD1 (5 bases). The CDR3 sequence is 12 residues long. The germline V gene encodes CDR1 SEHNR and CDR2 FQNEAQ (reference sequence). V lost 5 bases and J lost 5, with 9 bases in between. The CDR3 nucleotides are TGTGCCAGCAGCCACCGGGGGACTGAAGCTTTCTTT. This encodes CASSHRGTEAFF.

The DNA of the CDR3 is TGTGCCAGTAGTATTATCGGAGGAGGTGAGCAGTACTTC. Its protein product is CASSIIGGGEQYF. The chain uses TRBV19 and TRBJ2-7, with D perhaps matching TRBD2 (5 bases). Germline V CDR1 and CDR2: LNHDA, SQIVND (reference sequence). V shed 3 bases and J shed 7 bases, with 13 bases lying between them. This CDR3 comprises 13 residues. Using reference TRBV19 and TRBJ2-7 for the parts outside the CDR3, the full variable domain is DGGITQSPKYLFRKEGQNVTLSCEQNLNHDAMYWYRQDPGQGLRLIYYSQIVNDFQKGDIAEGYSVSREKKESFPLTVTSAQKNPTAFYLCASSIIGGGEQYFGPGTRLTVT.

This clone was seen once. This rearrangement joins TRBV7-2 to TRBJ2-7; possibly TRBD1 for D (5 bases). CDR1 and CDR2 (germline): SGHTA, FQGNSA. The CDR3 is made up of 15 amino acids. V shed 3 bases and J shed 7 bases, with 19 bases lying between them. The CDR3 loop reads CASSFRQSQSGEQYF. The CDR3 DNA reads TGTGCCAGCAGCTTTCGACAGTCGCAATCAGGGGAGCAGTACTTC.

This clone was detected only once. The chain is built from TRBV4-1 and TRBJ2-7; D is possibly TRBD1 (6 bases). Germline V gene lookup returns CDR1 MGHRA and CDR2 YSYEKL. V was shortened by 3 bases and J by 4 bases, with 16 bases between the two germline ends. The CDR3 totals 15 residues. CDR3 sequence reads: CASSQPGPGAYEQYF. CDR3 coding DNA: TGCGCCAGCAGCCAGCCAGGTCCAGGGGCGTACGAGCAGTACTTC.

This rearrangement joins TRBV7-2 to TRBJ1-1, with 7 bases lining up with TRBD1. CDR3 length: 16 amino acids. From germline, CDR1 is SGHTA and CDR2 FQGNSA. The V segment lost 5 bases and the J segment 1 base; nucleotides outside the gene matches: 10. The CDR3 coding sequence is TGTGCCAGCAGCGCCTACAGGGGTGGTAGGAACACTGAAGCTTTCTTT. Encoded protein: CASSAYRGGRNTEAFF.

The rearrangement links TRBV5-1 to TRBJ1-3; D is ambiguous. The CDR3 has 14 amino acids. Trimming removed 0 bases at V and 4 bases at J, with 8 bases between. From germline, CDR1 is SGHRS and CDR2 YFSETQ. DNA for the CDR3: TGCGCCAGCAGCTTGGGTACTGAGGGAAACACCATATATTTT. Its translation: CASSLGTEGNTIYF.

This rearrangement joins TRBV7-8 to TRBJ1-1; 10 bases agree with TRBD1. Germline CDR1 is SGHVS and CDR2 is FQNEAQ. Trimming took 5 bases from V and 4 from J; bases not matched to a gene: 4. This CDR3 is built from 14 residues. CDR3: CASSRQGAGTEAFF. The CDR3 DNA follows: TGTGCCAGCAGCCGACAGGGGGCGGGCACTGAAGCTTTCTTT.

The chain carries TRBV18 and TRBJ2-4, with D possibly matching TRBD1 (6 bases). V lost 5 bases, J lost 6 bases, and 11 bases lay in between. Per the germline V gene, CDR1 is KGHSH and CDR2 is LQKENI. The CDR3 extends over 13 amino acids. DNA of the CDR3: TGTGCCAGCTCAACATCAGGGGTAAACATTCAGTACTTC. This gives the protein CASSTSGVNIQYF.

The CDR3 DNA reads as TGTGCCAGCAGATTCCAGGGGTTCACTAATGAAAAACTGTTTTTT. Amino acids: CASRFQGFTNEKLFF. The chain combines TRBV28 with TRBJ1-4; a possible D gene is TRBD1 (6 bases). The CDR3 length is 15 residues. The germline gives CDR1 MDHEN, CDR2 SYDVKM. The germline V and J ends were trimmed by 6 bases and 2 bases, with 13 bases remaining between them.

This clone was seen more than once but under ten times. The chain combines TRBV19 with TRBJ1-5; TRBD1 agrees at 7 bases. This CDR3 is built from 16 residues. Germline loops: CDR1 LNHDA, CDR2 SQIVND (reference sequence). The V segment lost 9 bases and the J segment 0 bases; nucleotides outside the gene matches: 11. CDR3 nucleotides: TGTGCCAGCAGTGCCGGGACAGTCTATAGCAATCAGCCCCAGCATTTT. It encodes CASSAGTVYSNQPQHF.

The chain links TRBV7-9 to TRBJ1-6, with D uncertain. The V gene lost 1 base and the J gene lost 9 bases, with 7 bases spanning the gap. CDR1 SEHNR and CDR2 FQNEAQ come from the germline V gene (reference sequence). The length of the CDR3 is 13 residues. The CDR3 sequence is CASSLDSGSPLHF. CDR3 DNA sequence: TGTGCCAGCAGCTTAGATTCGGGTTCACCCCTCCACTTT.

The V call is TRBV5-5, the J call TRBJ1-6, with D maybe TRBD1 (5 bases). Per the germline V gene, CDR1 is SGHKS and CDR2 is YYEKEE (reference sequence). The CDR3 runs to 19 residues. V lost 4 bases and J lost 0, with 20 bases in between. The CDR3 DNA reads TGTGCCAGCAGCAGGGTCCAGGGTGCACAGAGCTCCTATAATTCACCCCTCCACTTT. This translates into CASSRVQGAQSSYNSPLHF.

The chain employs TRBV9 and TRBJ2-3, with 7 bases identical to TRBD1. The V gene's germline CDR1 is SGDLS and CDR2 YYNGEE. V lost 4 bases and J lost 1; bases outside the gene matches: 9. The CDR3 loop spans 16 amino acids. The CDR3 is CASSPRTGYRTDTQYF. In nucleotides, the CDR3 is TGTGCCAGCAGCCCTCGGACAGGCTATCGCACAGATACGCAGTATTTT.